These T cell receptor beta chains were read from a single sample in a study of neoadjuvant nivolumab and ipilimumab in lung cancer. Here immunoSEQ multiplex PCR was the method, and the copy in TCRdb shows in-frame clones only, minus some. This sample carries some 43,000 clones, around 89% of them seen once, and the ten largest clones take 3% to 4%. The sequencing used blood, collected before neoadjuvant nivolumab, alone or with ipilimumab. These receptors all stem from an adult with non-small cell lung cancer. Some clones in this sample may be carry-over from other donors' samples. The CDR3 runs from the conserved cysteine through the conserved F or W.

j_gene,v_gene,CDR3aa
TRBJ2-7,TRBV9,CASSVSSVSSYEQYF
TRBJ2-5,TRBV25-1,CASSEYIGPETQYF
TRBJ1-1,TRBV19,CASSIRSGGTEAFF
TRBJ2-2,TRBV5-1,CASSSLAGGPTGELFF
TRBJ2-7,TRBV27,CASSPPTARVEQYF
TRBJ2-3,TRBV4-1,CASSQGQGRGTQYF
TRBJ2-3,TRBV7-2,CASSRSLALTDTQYF
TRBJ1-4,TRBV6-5,CASSSHGGGNEKLFF
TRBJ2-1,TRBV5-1,CASSLGELSYNEQFF
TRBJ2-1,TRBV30,CAWGDFSQQFF
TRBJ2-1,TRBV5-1,CASRGTGSYNEQFF
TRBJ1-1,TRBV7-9,CASSFGGVNTEAFF
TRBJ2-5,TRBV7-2,CASSLRGAGAVGETQYF
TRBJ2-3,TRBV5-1,CASSPGTSGSMGEDTQYF
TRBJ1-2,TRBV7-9,CASSSETGGNSDGYTF
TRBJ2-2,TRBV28,CASSLGERELFF
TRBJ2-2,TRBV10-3,CAIGGTLLSIKNTGELFF
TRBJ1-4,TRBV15,CATSREEGFREKLFF
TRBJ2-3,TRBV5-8,CASSRRKGPSDTQYF
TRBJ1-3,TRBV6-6,CASRRGGGYGNTIYF
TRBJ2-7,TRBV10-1,CASSPPATYEQYF
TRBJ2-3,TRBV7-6,CASSRRTGGFSSTDTQYF
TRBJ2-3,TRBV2,CASRAGRADTQYF
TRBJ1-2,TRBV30,CAWSPSGIGYTF
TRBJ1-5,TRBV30,CAWNEGGNQPQHF
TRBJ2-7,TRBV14,CASSQDDGLAMGYEQYF
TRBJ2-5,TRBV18,CASSTYQETQYF
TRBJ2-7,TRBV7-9,CASSLSPSDPYEQYF
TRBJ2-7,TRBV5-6,CASSQTGRIGYEQYF
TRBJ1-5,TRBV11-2,CASSFNNQPQHF
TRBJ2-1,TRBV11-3,CASSLSASYNEQFF
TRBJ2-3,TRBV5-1,CASSPSGTVTDTQYF
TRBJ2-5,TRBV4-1,CASSHQEAGGETQYF
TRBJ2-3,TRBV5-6,CASSMEPPGGQYF
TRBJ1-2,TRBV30,CAWSFPVNYGYTF
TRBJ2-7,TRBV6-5,CASSYSGGGSYEQYF
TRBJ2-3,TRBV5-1,CASSLWPETLSTDTQYF
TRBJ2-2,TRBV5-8,CASSFRTSGSSGELFF
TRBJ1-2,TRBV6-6,CASSPKGTPYF
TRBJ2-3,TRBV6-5,CASRTGTPDTQYF
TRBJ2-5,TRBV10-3,CAITTGADQETQYF
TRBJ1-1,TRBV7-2,CASSPRAMNTEAFF
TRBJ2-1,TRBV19,CASSNLFSRTTYNEQFF
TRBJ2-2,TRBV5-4,CASSLKSGNTGELFF
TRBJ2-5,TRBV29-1,CSVEEWETQYF
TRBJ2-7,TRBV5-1,CASSLEGQIYEQYF
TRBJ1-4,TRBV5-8,CASSLGEIGSTNEKLFF
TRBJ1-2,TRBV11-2,CASSRDRGRGYTF
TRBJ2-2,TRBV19,CASRAGGSTGELFF
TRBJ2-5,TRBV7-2,CASSLVPSSGSETQYF
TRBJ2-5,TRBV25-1,CASSEYKGVETQYF
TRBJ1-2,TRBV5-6,CASSWPRQGHYGYTF
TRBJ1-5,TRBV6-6,CASSQERVQPQHF
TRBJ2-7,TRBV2,CASSVSSIHEQYF
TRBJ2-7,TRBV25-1,CASSEFGALGRGSYEQYF